The T cell receptor beta chain under discussion was sequenced for a study of T cells in Graves' hyperthyroidism and ophthalmopathy (dated by TCRdb to the late 2010s). Study-wide context: Peripheral blood samples were taken at initial diagnosis, before any treatment was given. Whether ophthalmopathy could be predicted prospectively was tested in an independent validation cohort made up of 18 to 20 hyperthyroidism patients plus 17 patients who later progressed to ophthalmopathy. The paper describes TCR Vbeta CDR3 sequencing of some 130 peripheral blood samples, made up of roughly 45 ophthalmopathy patients, approximately 76 hyperthyroidism patients and 17 progressor patients. The approximately 90 discovery patients were randomly split 7:3 into training and test sets. TCR V-J signatures able to tell the groups apart were searched for in a discovery cohort of 95 to 100 patients, of whom more than 40 had Graves' ophthalmopathy and under 65 had stable Graves' hyperthyroidism. Once sampling was done, hyperthyroidism patients were given methimazole at a starting dose of 30 mg daily, whereas ophthalmopathy patients were given high-dose intravenous methylprednisolone. In more than 5 Graves' hyperthyroidism patients, the study also compared T-cell repertoires from thyroid tissue with T-cell repertoires from blood. Points the paper makes about the study in general: In cross-validation, a model built on a 13 V-J signature told ophthalmopathy apart from stable hyperthyroidism with 85% to 90% sensitivity and about 81% specificity, and in testing the same model reached 80%/75%. Most expanded thyroid clonotypes (frequency above 0.001) were also detected in blood, a finding suggesting that blood repertoires may reflect thyroid immune responses. No statistical method was used to set the sample size in advance, and investigators knew the group allocation. In validation, progression to ophthalmopathy was predicted by the model with 55% to 71% sensitivity and nearly 75% specificity, a median of 6.5 months before onset.

TCR beta CDR3 regions were amplified from RNA transcripts. For the first round of RT-PCR on the TCR CDR3, the HTBI primer set was used together with the Qiagen OneStep RT-PCR kit. Libraries were constructed in a second round of multiplex PCR, after which size selection and purification were performed. The libraries were sequenced on an Illumina HiSeq2000 using paired-end 100 bp reads. On the study's bioinformatics: SOAPnuke was used to process the raw data, with reads discarded if the reads contained adapters or uncalled bases, had a mean Phred below 15, or lacked an exact constant-primer or identifier match. COPE v1.2.5 was used to merge high-quality paired reads, and clonotypes were defined as unique nucleotide sequences. Clonotypes were aligned to IMGT TRBV, TRBD and TRBJ reference segments using MiTCR v1.1. The analysis was restricted to V-J combinations with a frequency above 0.0001, which together covered roughly 99% of the repertoires. A TCS score was defined as the ratio of F50 (clonal expansion) to E x V (chaos), with BLOSUM62-based TCRdist applied between CDR3 peptides within each V-J. Welch's t-statistics and random forest reduced around 550 V-J features to about 12, which were used in a naive Bayes classifier (R e1071). Through fastp at Q25 and MiXCR, TCRdb rebuilt clones from the public reads, retaining in-frame beta chains. Here each entry gathers all rows of one CDR3 protein and keeps the most common genes and DNA. The V and J calls follow TCRdb's processing rather than the paper's. The sample table shows over 350,000 distinct CDR3 sequences, and about a fifth are seen once. 35% to 45% of the sample is held by the ten biggest clonotypes.

Ophthalmopathy patients had moderately to severely active disease, Clinical Activity Score of at least 3, NOSPECS grade of at least 4, and duration under 3 months. Exclusion was applied to patients with uncontrolled infections, other autoimmune diseases, pregnancy or lactation. Diagnoses relied on clinical symptoms, serum thyroxine and TRAb, thyroid ultrasound and orbital computed tomography. Ficoll-Paque density gradient centrifugation was used to isolate PBMCs from 8 to 10 ml of fresh peripheral blood. Total RNA was extracted with Trizol reagent, and quality was checked on an Agilent 2100 Bioanalyzer. The germline V gene encodes CDR1 SQVTM and CDR2 ANQGSEA. CDR3 length: 13 amino acids, cysteine to phenylalanine. Only the CDR3 DNA stays, 39 bases, in frame from base 1. V and J are trimmed by 5 bases and 4 bases, and the gene matches miss 5 bases of the junction. This clonotype turned up a few times. No cognate antigen has been identified for it. No quality values exist for individual bases; no much larger clone is one base distant.

Source material: blood. The source is a young man with Graves' ophthalmopathy. The chain couples TRBV29-1 to TRBJ2-7; TRBD1 fits 10 bases in the junction. The nucleotides read TGCAGCGTTCGCCGGGACAGGGGATACGAGCAGTACTTC. Its protein product is CSVRRDRGYEQYF.